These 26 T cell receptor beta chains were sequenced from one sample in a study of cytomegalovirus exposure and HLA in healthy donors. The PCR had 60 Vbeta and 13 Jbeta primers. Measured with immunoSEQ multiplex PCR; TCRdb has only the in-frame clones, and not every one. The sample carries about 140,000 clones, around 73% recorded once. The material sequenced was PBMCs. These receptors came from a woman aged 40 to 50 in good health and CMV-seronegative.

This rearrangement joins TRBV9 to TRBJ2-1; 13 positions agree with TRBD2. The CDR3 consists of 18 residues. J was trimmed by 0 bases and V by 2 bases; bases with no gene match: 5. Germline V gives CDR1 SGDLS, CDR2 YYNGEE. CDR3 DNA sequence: TGTGCCAGCAGCGTCGGGACTAGCGGGATGAGCTCCTACAATGAGCAGTTCTTC. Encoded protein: CASSVGTSGMSSYNEQFF. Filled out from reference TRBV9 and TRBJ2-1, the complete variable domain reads DSGVTQTPKHLITATGQRVTLRCSPRSGDLSVYWYQQSLDQGLQFLIQYYNGEERAKGNILERFSAQQFPDLHSELNLSSLELGDSALYFCASSVGTSGMSSYNEQFFGPGTRLTVL.

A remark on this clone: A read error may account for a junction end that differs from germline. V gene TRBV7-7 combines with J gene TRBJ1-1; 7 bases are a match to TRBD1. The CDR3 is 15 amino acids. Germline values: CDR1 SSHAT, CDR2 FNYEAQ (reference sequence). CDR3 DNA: TGTGCTAGCAGCCCTTCCACTCAGGGGGAATCTAAAGCTTTCTTT. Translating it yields CASSPSTQGESKAFF.

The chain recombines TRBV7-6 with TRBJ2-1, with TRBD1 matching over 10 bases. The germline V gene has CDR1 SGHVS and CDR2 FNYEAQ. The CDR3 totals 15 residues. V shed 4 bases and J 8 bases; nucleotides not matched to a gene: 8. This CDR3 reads CASSSGTGAGYEQFF. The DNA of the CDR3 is TGTGCCAGCAGCTCCGGGACAGGGGCAGGGTATGAGCAGTTCTTC. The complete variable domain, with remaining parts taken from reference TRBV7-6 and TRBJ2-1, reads GAGVSQSPRYKVTKRGQDVALRCDPISGHVSLYWYRQALGQGPEFLTYFNYEAQQDKSGLPNDRFSAERPEGSISTLTIQRTEQRDSAMYRCASSSGTGAGYEQFFGPGTRLTVL.

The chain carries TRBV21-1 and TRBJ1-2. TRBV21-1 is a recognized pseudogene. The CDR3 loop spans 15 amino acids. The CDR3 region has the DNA TGTGCCAGCAGCAACCGGAGGGGGGGGAACTATGGCTACACCTTC. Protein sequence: CASSNRRGGNYGYTF.

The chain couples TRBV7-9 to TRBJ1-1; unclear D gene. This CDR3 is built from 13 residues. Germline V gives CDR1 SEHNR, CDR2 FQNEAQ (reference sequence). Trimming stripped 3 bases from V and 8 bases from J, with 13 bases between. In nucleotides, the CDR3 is TGTGCCAGCAGCTTGACTTCGACCCAAGAAGCTTTCTTT. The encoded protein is CASSLTSTQEAFF.

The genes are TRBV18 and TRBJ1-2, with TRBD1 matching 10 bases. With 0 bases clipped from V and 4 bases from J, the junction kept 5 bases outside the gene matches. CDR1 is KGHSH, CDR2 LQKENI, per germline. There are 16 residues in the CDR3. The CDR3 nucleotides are TGTGCCAGCTCACCACCGGGGGACAGGGGACCCTATGGCTACACCTTC. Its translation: CASSPPGDRGPYGYTF.

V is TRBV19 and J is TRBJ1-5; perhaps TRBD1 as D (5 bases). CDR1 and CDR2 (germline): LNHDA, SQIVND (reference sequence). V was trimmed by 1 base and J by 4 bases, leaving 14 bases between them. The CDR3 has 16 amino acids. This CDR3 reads CASSIVSRGGNQPQHF. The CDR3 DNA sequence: TGTGCCAGTAGTATAGTCAGCCGTGGGGGGAATCAGCCCCAGCATTTT.

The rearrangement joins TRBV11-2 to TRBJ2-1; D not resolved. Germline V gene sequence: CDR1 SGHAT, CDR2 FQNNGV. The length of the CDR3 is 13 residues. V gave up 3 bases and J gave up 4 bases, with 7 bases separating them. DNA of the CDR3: TGTGCCAGCAGCTTGGGCGCGTACAATGAGCAGTTCTTC. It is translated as CASSLGAYNEQFF.

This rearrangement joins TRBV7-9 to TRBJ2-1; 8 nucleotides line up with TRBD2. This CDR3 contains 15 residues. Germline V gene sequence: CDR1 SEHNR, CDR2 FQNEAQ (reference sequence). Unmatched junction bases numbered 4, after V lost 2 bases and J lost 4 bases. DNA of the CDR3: TGTGCCAGCAGCTTAAGCGGGGGCCTTTACAATGAGCAGTTCTTC. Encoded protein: CASSLSGGLYNEQFF.

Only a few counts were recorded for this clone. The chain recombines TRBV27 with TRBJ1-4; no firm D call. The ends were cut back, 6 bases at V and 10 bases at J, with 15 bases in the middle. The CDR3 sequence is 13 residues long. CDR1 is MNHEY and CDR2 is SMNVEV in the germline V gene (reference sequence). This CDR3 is CASRGFGEVKLFF. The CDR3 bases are TGTGCCAGCAGAGGATTTGGGGAGGTAAAACTGTTTTTT.

The CDR3 DNA reads TGTGCCAGCAGCCGGCGACAGGACTATGGCTACACCTTC. This translates into CASSRRQDYGYTF. J is TRBJ1-2 and V is TRBV27; D might be TRBD1 (6 bases). Per germline, CDR1 MNHEY and CDR2 SMNVEV (reference sequence). This CDR3 comprises 13 residues. V shed 6 bases and J shed 3 bases, with 11 bases lying between them.

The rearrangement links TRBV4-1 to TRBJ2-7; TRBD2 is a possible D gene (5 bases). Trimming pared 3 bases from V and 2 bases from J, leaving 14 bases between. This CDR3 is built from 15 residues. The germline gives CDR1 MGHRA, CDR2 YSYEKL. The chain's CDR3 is CASSHPWRATYEQYF. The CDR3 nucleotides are TGCGCCAGCAGCCACCCCTGGCGGGCAACCTACGAGCAGTACTTC.

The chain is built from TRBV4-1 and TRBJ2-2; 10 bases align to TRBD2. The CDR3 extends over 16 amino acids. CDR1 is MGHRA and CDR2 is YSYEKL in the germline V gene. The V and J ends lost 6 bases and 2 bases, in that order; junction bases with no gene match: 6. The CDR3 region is CASRETSGVNTGELFF. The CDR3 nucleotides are TGCGCCAGCAGGGAAACTAGCGGGGTAAACACCGGGGAGCTGTTTTTT.

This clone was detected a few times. CDR3 amino acids: CASSADGLTYEQYF. The CDR3 coding sequence is TGTGCCAGCAGCGCGGACGGACTGACCTACGAGCAGTACTTC. This sequence joins TRBV5-6 and TRBJ2-7; a possible D gene is TRBD2 (5 bases). CDR3 length equals 14 residues. V was cut by 4 bases and J by 2 bases, with 13 bases left in between. Germline CDR1 SGHDT, CDR2 YYEEEE.

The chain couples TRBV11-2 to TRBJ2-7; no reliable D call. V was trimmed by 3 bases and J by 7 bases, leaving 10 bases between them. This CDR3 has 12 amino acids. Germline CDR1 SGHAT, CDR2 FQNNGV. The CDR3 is CASSFLQKEQYF. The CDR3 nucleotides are TGTGCCAGCAGCTTCTTACAGAAAGAGCAGTACTTC.

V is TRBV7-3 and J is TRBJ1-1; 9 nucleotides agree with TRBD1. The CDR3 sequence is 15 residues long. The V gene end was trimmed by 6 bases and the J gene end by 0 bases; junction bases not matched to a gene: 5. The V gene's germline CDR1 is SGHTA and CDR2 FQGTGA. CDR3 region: CASSPGTGMNTEAFF. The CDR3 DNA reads TGTGCCAGCAGTCCCGGGACAGGGATGAACACTGAAGCTTTCTTT.

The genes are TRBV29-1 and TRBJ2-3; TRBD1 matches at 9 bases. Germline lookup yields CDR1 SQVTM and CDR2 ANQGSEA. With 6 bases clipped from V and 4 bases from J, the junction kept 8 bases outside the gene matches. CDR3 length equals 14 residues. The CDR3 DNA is TGCAGCGTCTTTAAGGGGACAGGGCCAGATACGCAGTATTTT. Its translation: CSVFKGTGPDTQYF.

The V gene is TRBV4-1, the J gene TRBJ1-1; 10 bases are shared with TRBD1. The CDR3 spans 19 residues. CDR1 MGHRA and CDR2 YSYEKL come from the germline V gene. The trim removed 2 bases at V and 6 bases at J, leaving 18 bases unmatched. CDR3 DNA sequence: TGCGCCAGCAGCCAATATGCCTCTTCCGGGGGACAGGGGTTATCTGAAGCTTTCTTT. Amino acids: CASSQYASSGGQGLSEAFF.

CDR3 loop: CASSLGGVDSYEQYF. In DNA, the CDR3 is TGTGCCAGCAGCTTAGGGGGGGTGGATAGCTACGAGCAGTACTTC. J is TRBJ2-7 and V is TRBV11-2; the D gene is possibly TRBD2 (6 bases). The CDR3 loop spans 15 amino acids. Germline V gives CDR1 SGHAT, CDR2 FQNNGV. The V and J ends lost 1 base and 3 bases respectively, with 13 bases between them.

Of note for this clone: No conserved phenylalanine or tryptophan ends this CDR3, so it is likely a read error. Here the CDR3 reads CASSVGTGHNQPQHL. Here the CDR3 DNA reads TGTGCCAGCAGCGTAGGGACAGGGCATAATCAGCCCCAGCATCTT. The gene calls are TRBV9 and TRBJ1-5; 8 nucleotides agree with TRBD1. V lost 0 bases to trimming and J lost 4 bases; unmatched junction nucleotides: 3. In germline, CDR1 is SGDLS, CDR2 YYNGEE. This CDR3 is 15 amino acids long.

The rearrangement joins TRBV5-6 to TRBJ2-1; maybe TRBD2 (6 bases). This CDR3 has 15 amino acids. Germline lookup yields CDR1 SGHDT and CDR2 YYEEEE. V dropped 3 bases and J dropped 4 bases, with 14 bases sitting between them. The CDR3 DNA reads TGTGCCAGCAGCTGGGGTGGAGGGACTTACAATGAGCAGTTCTTC. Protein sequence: CASSWGGGTYNEQFF.

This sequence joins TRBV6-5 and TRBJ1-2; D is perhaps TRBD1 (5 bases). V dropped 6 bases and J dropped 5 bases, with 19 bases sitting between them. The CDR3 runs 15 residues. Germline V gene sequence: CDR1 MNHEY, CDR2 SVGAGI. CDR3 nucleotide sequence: TGTGCCAGCAGGAAATCAGGGTCTGGGGCTTATGGCTACACCTTC. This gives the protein CASRKSGSGAYGYTF.

The CDR3, as DNA: TGTGCCAGCAGTTACGTTACGGACACTGAAGCTTTCTTT. This translates into CASSYVTDTEAFF. This chain links TRBV6-5 with TRBJ1-1; D gene unclear. The CDR3 extends over 13 amino acids. V lost 2 bases and J lost 3, with 7 bases in between. Germline CDR1 is MNHEY and CDR2 is SVGAGI.

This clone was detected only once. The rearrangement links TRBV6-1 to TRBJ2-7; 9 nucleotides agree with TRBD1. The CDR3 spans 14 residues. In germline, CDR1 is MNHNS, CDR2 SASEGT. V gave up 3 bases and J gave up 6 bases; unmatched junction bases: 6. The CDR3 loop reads CASSESTGGGEQYF. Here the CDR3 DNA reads TGTGCCAGCAGTGAGTCTACAGGGGGCGGCGAGCAGTACTTC.

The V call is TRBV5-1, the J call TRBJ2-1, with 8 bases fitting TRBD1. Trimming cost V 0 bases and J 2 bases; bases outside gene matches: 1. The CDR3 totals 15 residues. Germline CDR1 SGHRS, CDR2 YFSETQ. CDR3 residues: CASSLVQGAYNEQFF. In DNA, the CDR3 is TGCGCCAGCAGCTTGGTACAGGGGGCCTACAATGAGCAGTTCTTC.

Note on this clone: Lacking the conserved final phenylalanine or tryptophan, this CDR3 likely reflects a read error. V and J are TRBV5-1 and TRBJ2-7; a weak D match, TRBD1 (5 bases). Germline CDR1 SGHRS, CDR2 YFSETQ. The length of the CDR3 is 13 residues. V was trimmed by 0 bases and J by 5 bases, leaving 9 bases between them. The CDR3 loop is CASSLAGNNEQYS. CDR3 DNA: TGCGCCAGCAGCTTGGCAGGGAACAACGAGCAGTACTCC.